This T cell receptor beta chain was recorded in a study of cytomegalovirus exposure and HLA in healthy donors (dated by TCRdb to 2017 to 2019). About the study as a whole: An earlier analysis of some 550 of the donors reported 250 to 350 Gb of sequence data and 117 million unique TCR beta sequences from 150 million to 200 million T cells. About 280 gigabases of sequencing data and approximately 91 million unique TCR sequences made up an early release that covered over 550 HLA-typed donors. Of the 350 to 450 genotyped donors, 75% to 85% were placed in the genetic ancestry cluster associated with self-reported Caucasian donors. The study was designed to test whether signatures of past pathogen exposure could be identified by cataloging public T cell receptors. The T cell repertoires of 670 or so subjects were profiled by immunosequencing and related to cytomegalovirus serostatus. Besides the first cohort of roughly 640 subjects, a separate validation cohort made up of over a hundred different subjects was used. To predict cytomegalovirus infection status, the study combined high-throughput TCR immunosequencing, statistical association of individual TCRs with disease status, and machine learning. A later analysis re-examined previously published TCR beta repertoires from roughly 650 donors and added high-resolution HLA genotyping to investigate patterns of TCR occurrence. Rather than drawing on any new phenotypic data, the later analysis identified candidate immune exposures from TCR beta sequences and the way those sequences occurred across donors. An earlier analysis of 587 of the donors applied high-throughput TCR beta sequencing to assess whether each TCR beta V gene segment acted as functional or pseudogenic. Donor age, sex, ethnicity and CMV serostatus were collected together with the repertoire data. Genome-wide SNP genotypes for about 60% of the 666 donors were used in a later genetic analysis, which treated that subset as a discovery cohort. All discovery cohort repertoires had been generated on a single sequencing platform. Class I and class II HLA loci were covered by the typing at four-digit resolution. The number of donors typed differed by locus, with 629-630 for A, B, C, DRB1 and DQB1, more than 500 for DQA1, over 600 for DPA1, and some 440 for DPB1. Four to six DR-DQ haplotypes were handled as single units for association and clustering, since linkage in the cohort was strong. Among a few hundred genotyped donors of the cohort, an average of roughly 240,000 unique TCR beta nucleotide sequences were sequenced per donor, around 20% of them non-productive. General study outcomes and caveats: In a later genetic analysis, a missense DCLRE1C variant was associated with V-gene and J-gene trimming of TCR beta chains, and the association was replicated in an independent cohort. The study listed 150 to 200 TCR beta chains as associated with cytomegalovirus. Strong co-occurrence of HLA alleles, especially DR and DQ, made assigning TCR associations to individual alleles difficult. The classifier was reported to diagnose cytomegalovirus status with high specificity and sensitivity in both the original and validation cohorts. A further reported finding was that TCR beta sequences accurately predicted the HLA-A and HLA-B alleles for most subjects in the first cohort. According to a later genetic analysis, donors in an Asian-associated ancestry cluster had fewer N-insertions in productive TCRs than the roughly 670-donor mean. The cohort was sequenced for TCR beta chains only, and without alpha or paired-chain data the features that could be detected were limited. In a later analysis, several top co-occurrence clusters were reported to appear linked to parvovirus B19, influenza, CMV and Epstein-Barr virus. Immune exposure information for the cohort was limited to CMV serostatus. Specific HLA alleles were associated with 15,000 to 20,000 TCR beta sequences at a false discovery rate of 0.05 in a later analysis. While some public TCRs were present in many individuals, most TCR sequences turned up only very rarely across donors. Correlated functional status among segregating V segments might reflect linkage disequilibrium, but an unknown experimental factor could not be ruled out. The authors suggested that the approach could potentially be extended to other disease states and immunological phenotypes. A few of the identified cytomegalovirus-associated TCR beta chains were confirmed in vitro to be specific for cytomegalovirus antigens. A later analysis found that TCR association rates varied across HLA loci, with DRB1 alleles showing the most associated TCRs and HLA-C alleles the fewest. The presence/absence analyses assumed that sequencing depth was roughly uniform across donors, and that assumption may not be true. Because HLA typing was unavailable for some donors at each locus, only the typed subset was used in association tests. The sequencing pipeline was judged likely to have produced a cluster of highly shared sequence variants as a technical artifact. Roughly 17 rarely observed V segments, including chromosome 9 orphons, were excluded from the earlier analysis of approximately 600 of the donors because counts were too low. In an earlier analysis of 587 of the donors, most TCR beta V segments appeared in productive rearrangements about 87% or about 30% of the time, broadly matching IMGT annotations. A later analysis found that most CMV-associated TCR beta chains appeared HLA-restricted, with HLA associations seemingly driven largely by CMV exposure. Some IMGT-functional V segments, including TRBV6-2 and TRBV6-3, could not be told apart with the 87-base-pair reads, so those segments were excluded. In a later analysis, HLA-associated TCR beta chains were found to be more clonally expanded and to have lower generation probabilities than equally common non-associated chains.

The CDR3 holds 17 amino acids from the cysteine to the phenylalanine. Only the CDR3 DNA is retained, 51 bases long and in frame from the first base. At the junction V is shortened by 1 base and J by 3 bases, with 15 bases in between. Libraries were constructed by the immunoSEQ multiplex PCR assay. The multiplex PCR relied on a mix of 60 forward primers for TCR Vbeta segments and 13 reverse primers for TCR Jbeta segments. The CDR3 region of rearranged TCR beta genes was amplified from genomic DNA with a multiplex PCR assay. The Illumina HiSeq System was used to sequence the amplified TCR beta libraries as 87-base-pair reads. The original methods were these. A later analysis counted tens of millions of unique TCR beta chains across the 666 repertoires, and roughly 11 million of these chains were shared by at least two donors. A nearest-neighbor algorithm error-corrected the raw reads and collapsed the reads into unique sequences, merging closely related sequences to remove PCR and sequencing errors. To assign V, D and J gene segments, CDR3 sequences were aligned to IMGT reference sequences. For a sequence to be retained, a match of at least six nucleotides was required to both a V gene segment and a J gene segment. Rearrangements were called productive when the CDR3 lacked stop codons and stayed in frame with V and J; all others were non-productive. CDR3 was defined by IMGT convention, running from the second conserved V-encoded cysteine to the conserved J-encoded phenylalanine. Sequences without an unambiguous match to a single V gene segment were excluded from the earlier analysis of almost 600 of the donors. In an earlier analysis of approximately 500 of the donors, a V segment was called functional when productive rearrangements were above 56.7%, and segregating when the standard deviation between donors exceeded 5%. A statistical classification framework was developed to diagnose cytomegalovirus status using the catalog of TCR beta chain sequences. In a later analysis, TCR nucleotide sequences were compared against IMGT/GENE-DB human TR gene sequences so that V and J genes could be assigned. In a later analysis, CDR3 sequences and most-parsimonious VDJ recombination scenarios were assigned using the TCRdist pipeline. In a later analysis, each TCR beta chain was defined by its CDR3 amino acid sequence together with its V-gene family, and reads without a unique V-gene family were excluded. In a later analysis, 450 to 600 highly shared, low-generation-probability nucleotide sequences were removed to address suspected cross-contamination and a sequencing artifact. A later analysis calculated a clonal expansion index for each public chain from normalized within-repertoire ranks of inferred template counts. In a later analysis, generation probabilities were computed with a VDJ recombination model fitted to out-of-frame rearrangements, and the resulting probabilities were checked against IGoR. In a later analysis, hypergeometric tests were used to score TCR-TCR, TCR-HLA and TCR-CMV co-occurrence, with a repertoire-size bias correction applied to TCR pairs. To estimate false discovery rates, a later analysis permuted the HLA or CMV assignments 20 times. In a later analysis, co-occurring TCRs were grouped using DBSCAN, and TCRdist sequence similarity was added for clustering within HLA-allele-positive subsets. Co-occurrence clustering excluded repertoires with fewer than 30,000 or more than 120,000 public chains, plus five with anomalous nucleotide sharing. TCRdb retrieved this table from immuneACCESS and kept in-frame rearrangements only. Not all clones are present; in checked studies, unresolved V genes account for under half, and no reason is known for the remainder. V, J and clone size are taken as reported in that table, and D and trimming were inferred from the DNA itself. The sample table includes roughly 27,000 clones. Less than 0.75% of the sample rests with the top ten.

In total, 630 or so healthy bone marrow donors made up the cohort. All cohort members were sampled while nominally healthy, although unrecorded immune exposures were likely present. The donor tested CMV seronegative and was one of the 352 seronegative cohort members. Every donor gave a peripheral blood sample, and the peripheral blood mononuclear cells from that sample were used for TCR beta sequencing. The Qiagen DNeasy Blood Extraction Kit was used to extract genomic DNA from the blood cell samples. Note on this clone: This clone's antigen is unknown.

Sequencing was done on a sample of PBMCs. This sequence originates from a man under 40 in good health and CMV-seronegative. Recombination connected TRBV6-7 to TRBJ1-4; 5 matching bases give a weak D call of TRBD1. TRBV6-7 counts as an open reading frame of uncertain function. The base sequence is TGTGCCAGCAGTTACTGGGCCAGGGTCTGGCCTAATGAAAAACTGTTTTTT. This sequence encodes CASSYWARVWPNEKLFF.